A selection of T cell receptor beta chains follows, all from one sample in a study of human T cells and chemical hapten exposure. TCRdb reprocessed the RACE reads with MiXCR, giving one entry per CDR3 protein. The table has 50,000 to 70,000 distinct CDR3 sequences, 9.5% to 10% seen once. The sequencing used whole blood, collected in connection with sensitization to the hapten diphenylcyclopropenone (DPC). These receptors all come from a man aged 35 to 55 with alopecia areata. Some clones in this sample may be carry-over from other donors' samples. CDR3s include the opening cysteine and the closing phenylalanine or tryptophan. The D gene is left open where the match is weak. Clone size is shown for a subset of rows, as once, few, many or a class of expanded clone.

D gene,J gene,clone size,V gene,CDR3 protein,CDR3 DNA
TRBD2,TRBJ2-3,many,TRBV12-3/TRBV12-4,CASKAGSSTDTQYF,TGTGCCAGTAAAGCGGGATCTAGCACAGATACGCAGTATTTT
TRBD2,TRBJ2-7,many,TRBV7-9,CASSSSGVHYEQYF,TGTGCCAGCAGCTCTAGCGGGGTACACTACGAGCAGTACTTC
TRBD1,TRBJ2-3,many,TRBV28,CASSDRGLSTDTQYF,TGTGCCAGCAGTGACAGGGGTCTGAGCACAGATACGCAGTATTTT
TRBD1,TRBJ2-4,many,TRBV28,CASRDRGWHIQYF,TGTGCCAGCAGGGACAGGGGTTGGCACATTCAGTACTTC
NA,TRBJ1-4,NA,TRBV21-1,CASSKARVYNEKLFF,TGTGCCAGCAGCAAAGCTCGGGTATATAATGAAAAACTGTTTTTT
NA,TRBJ2-5,NA,TRBV2,CASSDSGWSETQYF,TGTGCCAGCAGTGACTCAGGATGGTCAGAGACCCAGTACTTC
TRBD1,TRBJ1-6,few,TRBV15,CATSRDKGGQGYSNSPLHF,TGTGCCACCAGCAGAGATAAAGGGGGACAGGGGTACTCTAATTCACCCCTCCACTTT
NA,TRBJ2-7,many,TRBV28,CASSLVSGEQYF,TGTGCCAGCAGTTTGGTTAGCGGCGAGCAGTACTTC
TRBD1,TRBJ2-7,NA,TRBV20-1,CSAQGTGGKHEQYF,TGCAGTGCTCAAGGGACAGGGGGCAAACACGAGCAGTACTTC
NA,TRBJ1-2,few,TRBV7-9,CASSLVSHGYTF,TGTGCCAGCAGCTTAGTCAGCCATGGCTACACCTTC
NA,TRBJ2-5,many,TRBV5-4,CASSLAGIQETQYF,TGTGCCAGCAGCTTGGCGGGGATTCAAGAGACCCAGTACTTC
NA,TRBJ2-7,few,TRBV28,CASSLPGLSYEQYF,TGTGCCAGCAGTTTACCGGGGCTCTCCTACGAGCAGTACTTC
NA,TRBJ2-7,NA,TRBV5-5,CASSLAGHEQYF,TGTGCCAGCAGCTTGGCAGGTCACGAGCAGTACTTC
TRBD2,TRBJ2-7,NA,TRBV27,CASTPLGLAGGNPYEQYF,TGTGCCAGCACCCCTTTAGGGCTAGCGGGAGGAAATCCCTACGAGCAGTACTTC
TRBD1,TRBJ1-1,few,TRBV18,CASSPNHGTGLEAFF,TGTGCCAGCTCACCCAACCACGGGACAGGCTTAGAAGCTTTCTTT
NA,TRBJ2-1,many,TRBV2,CASRHGRGQWFF,TGTGCCAGCAGGCACGGCCGGGGGCAGTGGTTCTTC
NA,TRBJ2-5,NA,TRBV2,CASSDGPAETQYF,TGTGCCAGCAGTGACGGCCCCGCGGAGACCCAGTACTTC
TRBD1,TRBJ2-7,NA,TRBV7-9,CASSPIGTGAHEQYF,TGTGCCAGCAGTCCTATCGGGACAGGGGCCCACGAGCAGTACTTC
NA,TRBJ1-5,many,TRBV18,CASSPTGGAGNQPQHF,TGTGCCAGCTCACCCACGGGAGGGGCAGGCAATCAGCCCCAGCATTTT
NA,TRBJ2-7,NA,TRBV6-5,CASSPWSAGSWYEQYF,TGTGCCAGCAGCCCCTGGTCGGCAGGGTCCTGGTACGAGCAGTACTTC
TRBD2,TRBJ2-7,few,TRBV7-2,CASSLEPAGAAYEQYF,TGTGCCAGCAGCTTAGAACCAGCGGGAGCGGCCTACGAGCAGTACTTC
NA,TRBJ2-5,NA,TRBV9,CASSGGQETQYF,TGTGCCAGCAGCGGGGGCCAAGAGACCCAGTACTTC
TRBD1,TRBJ2-1,NA,TRBV4-2,CASSHGTGYNEQFF,TGTGCCAGCAGCCACGGGACAGGGTACAATGAGCAGTTCTTC
NA,TRBJ2-3,few,TRBV28,CASSPGRTFTDTQYF,TGTGCCAGCAGTCCGGGCAGGACCTTCACAGATACGCAGTATTTT
NA,TRBJ1-1,many,TRBV21-1,CASSMCPNTEAFF,TGTGCCAGCAGCATGTGCCCAAACACTGAAGCTTTCTTT
TRBD2,TRBJ2-1,many,TRBV11-2,CASSFRLAGGPYISYNEQFF,TGTGCCAGCAGCTTCCGTCTAGCGGGAGGGCCCTATATCTCCTACAATGAGCAGTTCTTC
NA,TRBJ1-3,NA,TRBV5-1,CASSPSSSGNTIYF,TGCGCCAGCAGTCCATCCAGCTCTGGAAACACCATATATTTT
NA,TRBJ2-7,many,TRBV6-6,CASSSMTRTYDEQYF,TGTGCCAGCAGTTCCATGACGCGTACCTACGACGAGCAGTACTTC
NA,TRBJ2-1,many,TRBV28,CASKGGGSSYNEQFF,TGTGCCAGCAAAGGGGGCGGGAGCTCCTACAATGAGCAGTTCTTC
NA,TRBJ2-5,few,TRBV28,CASSLWQGETQYF,TGTGCCAGCAGTTTGTGGCAGGGAGAGACCCAGTACTTC
NA,TRBJ2-3,NA,TRBV7-2,CASSPHGGTQYF,TGTGCCAGCAGCCCGCATGGGGGTACGCAGTATTTT